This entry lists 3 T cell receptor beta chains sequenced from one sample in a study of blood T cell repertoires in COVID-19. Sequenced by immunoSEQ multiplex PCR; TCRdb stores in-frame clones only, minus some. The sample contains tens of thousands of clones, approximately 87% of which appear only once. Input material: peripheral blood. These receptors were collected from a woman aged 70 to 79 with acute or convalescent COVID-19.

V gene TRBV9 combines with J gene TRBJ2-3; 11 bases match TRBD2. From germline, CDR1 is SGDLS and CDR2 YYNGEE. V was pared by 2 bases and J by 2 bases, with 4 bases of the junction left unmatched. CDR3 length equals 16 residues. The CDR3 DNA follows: TGTGCCAGCAGCGTCCGACTAGCGGGGCCCACAGATACGCAGTATTTT. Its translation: CASSVRLAGPTDTQYF.

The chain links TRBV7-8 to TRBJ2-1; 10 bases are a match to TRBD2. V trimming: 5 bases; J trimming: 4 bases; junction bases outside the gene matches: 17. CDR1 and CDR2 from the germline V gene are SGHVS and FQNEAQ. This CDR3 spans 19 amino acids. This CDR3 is CASSLPRMSGRAGYNEQFF. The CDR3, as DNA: TGTGCCAGCAGCCTCCCACGGATGAGCGGGAGGGCGGGGTACAATGAGCAGTTCTTC.

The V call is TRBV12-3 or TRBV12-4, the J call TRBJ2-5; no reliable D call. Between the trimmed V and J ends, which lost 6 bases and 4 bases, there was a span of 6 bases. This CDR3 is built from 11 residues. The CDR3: CASSQIETQYF. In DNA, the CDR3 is TGTGCCAGCAGCCAAATAGAGACCCAGTACTTC.